A single sample is the source of the 16 T cell receptor beta chains below, sequenced in a study of shared clonotypes between healthy human individuals. Libraries were prepared by immunoSEQ multiplex PCR; TCRdb keeps only in-frame clonotypes and omits some of them. The data contain some 2,000,000 clones, 85% to 95% of them singletons. The sequenced sample was naive CD4+ T cells sorted from blood. The subset is: CD45RA+ positively selected. These receptors were obtained from a man aged 18 to 35 in good health.

Of note for this clone: A much larger clone differs by one base, so this may be a read error. This rearrangement joins TRBV27 to TRBJ1-1; TRBD1 matches 7 bases. This CDR3 contains 14 residues. Germline V gene sequence: CDR1 MNHEY, CDR2 SMNVEV (reference sequence). The V gene end was trimmed by 6 bases and the J gene end by 0 bases; junction bases not matched to a gene: 4. The CDR3 protein is CASSPTGVNTEAFF. The CDR3 region has the DNA TGTGCCAGCAGCCCTACAGGGGTGAACACTGAAGCTTTCTTT.

The chain has TRBV19 and TRBJ1-1; 8 bases fit TRBD1. This CDR3 spans 15 amino acids. Germline V gene sequence: CDR1 LNHDA, CDR2 SQIVND (reference sequence). With V trimmed by 6 bases and J by 0 bases, 6 bases remained unmatched. This chain's CDR3 is CASRTGASLNTEAFF. The CDR3 DNA reads TGTGCCAGTAGGACAGGGGCGTCATTGAACACTGAAGCTTTCTTT.

The sample holds one count of this clone. The chain couples TRBV6-5 to TRBJ2-7; no clear D gene. Germline values: CDR1 MNHEY, CDR2 SVGAGI. V shed 2 bases and J shed 4 bases, with 12 bases lying between them. The CDR3 covers 14 residues. The DNA of the CDR3 is TGTGCCAGCAGTTACCTGAGAGGCGGATACGAGCAGTACTTC. It translates to CASSYLRGGYEQYF.

The chain carries TRBV7-5 and TRBJ2-3; the D call in the table, TRBD2, was not verified against the DNA. TRBV7-5 is tagged as a pseudogene. The length of the CDR3 is 19 residues. The CDR3 is CARSLVGTSGSWSTDTQYF. The CDR3 DNA reads TGTGCCAGAAGCTTAGTGGGGACTAGCGGGAGTTGGAGCACAGATACGCAGTATTTT.

For the CDR3, the DNA is TGCGCCAGCAGCTACGGCGGGGGAGAAGGCTACACCTTC. Its protein product is CASSYGGGEGYTF. This chain connects TRBV5-1 to TRBJ1-2; weak D call: TRBD1 (5 bases). Looked up from germline, CDR1 is SGHRS and CDR2 is YFSETQ. V was clipped by 3 bases and J by 8 bases, with 14 bases between them. The CDR3 consists of 13 residues.

Note on this clone: One end of the junction does not line up with germline, which may come from a read error. V gene TRBV7-7 combines with J gene TRBJ2-2; 12 bases agree with TRBD2. The germline gives CDR1 SSHAT, CDR2 FNYEAQ (reference sequence). The length of the CDR3 is 16 residues. Written as DNA, the CDR3 is TGTGCTAGCAGCGCTTCTAGCGGGAGGGTTGCCGGGGAGCTGTTTTTT. As protein: CASSASSGRVAGELFF.

This rearrangement joins TRBV28 to TRBJ2-2; 7 bases are a match to TRBD1. Germline values: CDR1 MDHEN, CDR2 SYDVKM. This CDR3 spans 17 amino acids. Trimming removed 4 bases from V and 0 bases from J; junction bases left unmatched: 8. DNA of the CDR3: TGTGCCAGCAGTTCCCCTACAGGGGCCACGAACACCGGGGAGCTGTTTTTT. Residues: CASSSPTGATNTGELFF.

The CDR3 loop is CASSQDSAGVRLEQYF. The CDR3 DNA is TGCGCCAGCAGCCAAGATTCAGCGGGAGTCCGGCTCGAGCAGTACTTC. This chain joins TRBV4-1 and TRBJ2-7; 8 bases fit TRBD2. Trimming cost V 0 bases and J 6 bases; bases outside gene matches: 10. CDR3 length: 16 residues. Germline CDR1 is MGHRA and CDR2 is YSYEKL.

The chain joins TRBV5-1 to TRBJ2-7; TRBD2 aligns across 12 bases. Germline CDR1 SGHRS, CDR2 YFSETQ. The CDR3 length is 17 residues. V shed 4 bases and J 5 bases; nucleotides not matched to a gene: 13. CDR3 coding DNA: TGCGCCAGCAGCAAAAACAAAATGACTAGCGGGGGCAACGAGCAGTACTTC. Protein: CASSKNKMTSGGNEQYF. Based on the CDR3 plus reference TRBV5-1 and TRBJ2-7, the full variable domain is KAGVTQTPRYLIKTRGQQVTLSCSPISGHRSVSWYQQTPGQGLQFLFEYFSETQRNKGNFPGRFSGRQFSNSRSEMNVSTLELGDSALYLCASSKNKMTSGGNEQYFGPGTRLTVT.

V gene TRBV30 combines with J gene TRBJ2-2; 9 bases are shared with TRBD1. Looked up from germline, CDR1 is GTSNPN and CDR2 is SVGIG (reference sequence). J was trimmed by 8 bases and V by 1 base; bases with no gene match: 2. CDR3 length: 13 amino acids. CDR3 DNA sequence: TGTGCCTGGAGTGCGGACAGGGGTGGGGAGCTGTTTTTT. It specifies CAWSADRGGELFF.

Remarks on this clone: Other DNA sequences in this specimen translate into the identical CDR3. The J gene is TRBJ2-7, the V gene TRBV5-6, with D unresolved. Trimming removed 0 bases at V and 3 bases at J, with 7 bases between. The CDR3 runs 13 residues. Germline lookup yields CDR1 SGHDT and CDR2 YYEEEE. CDR3 DNA sequence: TGTGCCAGCAGCTTGGTTGGCGGCTACGAGCAGTACTTC. It encodes CASSLVGGYEQYF.

Regarding this clone: Other nucleotide sequences from this sample produce the same CDR3. The rearrangement uses TRBV18 and TRBJ1-1; D gene uncertain. The V and J ends lost 3 bases and 1 base respectively, with 6 bases between them. Germline V CDR1 and CDR2: KGHSH, LQKENI. There are 13 residues in the CDR3. CDR3 protein: CASSPKENTEAFF. CDR3 DNA sequence: TGTGCCAGCTCACCGAAAGAGAACACTGAAGCTTTCTTT.

The chain couples TRBV5-6 to TRBJ2-5; D not certain. The germline CDR1 and CDR2 sequences are SGHDT and YYEEEE. The CDR3 is 15 residues long. V was pared by 4 bases and J by 5 bases, with 18 bases between. The CDR3: CASSPGWVLGETQYF. DNA for the CDR3: TGTGCCAGCAGCCCCGGGTGGGTTTTGGGGGAGACCCAGTACTTC.

The gene calls are TRBV25-1 and TRBJ1-1; D unresolved. The CDR3 consists of 15 residues. Per germline, CDR1 MGHDK and CDR2 SYGVNS. Trimming shortened V by 3 bases and J by 1 base, and 12 bases separated the two germline ends. CDR3 DNA sequence: TGTGCCAGCAGTGACCCCGGAGGACCGAACACTGAAGCTTTCTTT. Protein: CASSDPGGPNTEAFF.

Points on this clone: At one end the junction does not follow the germline gene, possibly because of a read error. This rearrangement joins TRBV30 to TRBJ2-7, with D maybe TRBD2 (6 bases). Germline V lookup: CDR1 GTSNPN, CDR2 SVGIG (reference sequence). The CDR3 consists of 12 residues. The chain's CDR3 is CAWSGLSFEQYF. The DNA for the CDR3 is TGTGCCTGGAGCGGACTATCCTTCGAGCAGTACTTC. Full variable domain (rest looked up from reference TRBV30 and TRBJ2-7): SQTIHQWPATLVQPVGSPLSLECTVEGTSNPNLYWYRQAAGRGLQLLFYSVGIGQISSEVPQNLSASRPQDRQFILSSKKLLLSDSGFYLCAWSGLSFEQYFGPGTRLTVT.

This clone was seen once. The chain links TRBV7-3 to TRBJ1-1; D is unresolved. V lost 1 base and J lost 1, with 7 bases in between. CDR1 and CDR2 (germline): SGHTA, FQGTGA. The CDR3 is 14 amino acids. Written as DNA, the CDR3 is TGTGCCAGCAGCTTAAGAGGGAGGAACACTGAAGCTTTCTTT. Translating it yields CASSLRGRNTEAFF.